The 27 T cell receptor beta chains below come from one sample, sequenced in a study of T cell clusters in autoimmune cytopenias. One tube held mixed TRB-A and TRB-B primer pools for touch-down PCR. TCRdb reprocessed the multiplex PCR reads, keeping one entry per CDR3 protein, no DNA. This repertoire includes about 6,100 distinct CDR3 sequences. Some 34,000 genome equivalents of blood DNA were amplified for TRB. The same sample was also used in a study of T cell repertoires in aging, cancer and after chemotherapy.

Sequencing was performed on peripheral blood. These receptors were collected from a human donor in good health.

The J gene is TRBJ2-4, the V gene TRBV19; absent DNA, TCRdb's TRBD1 call cannot be checked. Germline CDR1 and CDR2: LNHDA and SQIVND (reference sequence). The CDR3 consists of 17 residues. The chain's CDR3 is CASSIDGGSGAKNIQYF.

By frequency, this clonotype registers medium-sized. The chain carries TRBV29-1 and TRBJ1-1. This CDR3 is 11 amino acids long. Per germline, CDR1 SQVTM and CDR2 ANQGSEA. CDR3 sequence reads: CSVELLTEAFF. Full variable domain (outside the CDR3, taken from reference TRBV29-1 and TRBJ1-1): SAVISQKPSRDICQRGTSLTIQCQVDSQVTMMFWYRQQPGQSLTLIATANQGSEATYESGFVIDKFPISRPNLTFSTLTVSNMSPEDSSIYLCSVELLTEAFFGQGTRLTVV.

Its frequency marks this clonotype as medium-sized. V gene TRBV5-6 combines with J gene TRBJ2-3; the TRBD1 assignment by TCRdb is unverifiable without DNA. The CDR3 is 15 residues long. Germline V gene data show CDR1 as SGHDT and CDR2 as YYEEEE. CDR3 amino acids: CASSLADRTVGTQYF.

The V and J genes are TRBV7-2 and TRBJ1-2; the TRBD1 assignment by TCRdb is unverifiable without DNA. The CDR3 totals 13 residues. CDR1 is SGHTA, CDR2 FQGNSA, per germline. CDR3 loop: CASRTGIGYGYTF.

This clonotype is classed as medium-sized by frequency. V usage is TRBV19 and J usage is TRBJ2-1; absent DNA, TCRdb's TRBD1 call cannot be checked. Germline V gene lookup returns CDR1 LNHDA and CDR2 SQIVND (reference sequence). CDR3 length: 15 residues. CDR3 in amino acids: CASSTTLSGGNEQFF.

By frequency, this clonotype registers medium-sized. CDR3 residues: CATKQFSYEQYF. The chain has TRBV6-5 and TRBJ2-7. In germline, CDR1 is MNHEY, CDR2 SVGAGI. CDR3 length: 12 amino acids.

This rearrangement joins TRBV6-2 or TRBV6-3 to TRBJ2-7; absent DNA, TCRdb's TRBD1 call cannot be checked. Germline CDR1 MNHEY, CDR2 SVGEGT. CDR3 size: 14 residues. This chain's CDR3 is CAGGGPTGGGEQYF.

J is TRBJ1-1 and V is TRBV10-3; TCRdb returns TRBD1, unconfirmable since there is no DNA. This CDR3 is built from 14 residues. Germline CDR1 is ENHRY and CDR2 is SYGVKD. The CDR3 here is CAISESGGRTEAFF.

This rearrangement joins TRBV4-2 to TRBJ2-1; TCRdb's D call, TRBD2, is unchecked because there is no DNA. The CDR3 length is 15 residues. CDR1 is LGHNA, CDR2 YNFKEQ, per germline. CDR3 amino acids: CASSQLLGTSGEQFF.

This chain links TRBV7-9 with TRBJ2-7. Germline V gives CDR1 SEHNR, CDR2 FQNEAQ (reference sequence). This CDR3 spans 13 amino acids. The CDR3 loop reads CASSLGGTYEQYF.

This clonotype shows up as medium-sized (0.01 to 0.1%) by frequency. The chain has TRBV6-1 and TRBJ1-5; TCRdb selects TRBD1, and the lack of DNA leaves this call unchecked. The germline V gene has CDR1 MNHNS and CDR2 SASEGT. This CDR3 has 16 residues. This chain's CDR3 is CASSSSIAGGNQPQHF.

V usage is TRBV5-6 and J usage is TRBJ2-4; TCRdb's D call, TRBD1, is unchecked because there is no DNA. CDR1 is SGHDT and CDR2 is YYEEEE in the germline V gene. This CDR3 has 15 amino acids. The CDR3 loop is CASSLRDRGGNIQYF.

This clonotype ranks as medium-sized in terms of frequency. The chain recombines TRBV19 with TRBJ2-7. Looked up from germline, CDR1 is LNHDA and CDR2 is SQIVND (reference sequence). The CDR3 totals 13 residues. The CDR3 loop is CASSPNLRYEQYF.

This clonotype registers medium-sized by frequency. The chain uses TRBV12-3 or TRBV12-4 and TRBJ2-2. This CDR3 has 13 amino acids. The CDR3 sequence is CASSLQVTGELFF.

J is TRBJ1-2 and V is TRBV5-4. The length of the CDR3 is 13 residues. Germline V lookup: CDR1 SGHNT, CDR2 YYREEE (reference sequence). The CDR3 loop is CASTSVVNYGYTF.

Frequency places this clonotype as medium-sized. The chain couples TRBV6-5 to TRBJ2-2. The CDR3 length is 11 residues. Germline CDR1 is MNHEY and CDR2 is SVGAGI. The CDR3 region is CASSRTGELFF.

The chain is built from TRBV27 and TRBJ1-1; TCRdb lists TRBD1, though no DNA is available to test this call. This CDR3 has 13 residues. The germline V gene has CDR1 MNHEY and CDR2 SMNVEV (reference sequence). The CDR3 region is CASSTQGNTEAFF.

Frequency places this clonotype as medium-sized. The chain uses TRBV6-2 or TRBV6-3 and TRBJ2-2. This CDR3 is 16 amino acids long. Per germline, CDR1 MNHEY and CDR2 SVGEGT. CDR3 amino acids: CASSYSRRFRTGELFF.

V usage is TRBV5-1 and J usage is TRBJ1-6. This CDR3 is built from 14 residues. The germline gives CDR1 SGHRS, CDR2 YFSETQ. The CDR3 sequence is CASREGTADSPLHF.

The chain has TRBV6-6 and TRBJ2-5. Germline CDR1 MNHNY, CDR2 SVGAGI (reference sequence). The CDR3 has 15 residues. The CDR3 loop reads CASRLGHLNQETQYF.

This chain uses TRBV12-3 or TRBV12-4 with TRBJ1-2; TCRdb returns TRBD1, unconfirmable since there is no DNA. The CDR3 runs 14 residues. The CDR3 is CASSTTGVSYGYTF.

The chain uses TRBV4-2 and TRBJ1-2; without DNA, the TCRdb call of TRBD1 cannot be checked. There are 16 residues in the CDR3. Per germline, CDR1 LGHNA and CDR2 YNFKEQ. Here the CDR3 reads CASSQEIGTVTYGYTF.

By frequency, this clonotype registers medium-sized. The genes are TRBV19 and TRBJ1-2; TCRdb picks TRBD1, but there is no DNA to check that call. The CDR3 is 15 residues long. CDR1 is LNHDA and CDR2 is SQIVND in the germline V gene (reference sequence). CDR3 sequence: CASSIPQGGNYGYTF. Together with reference TRBV19 and TRBJ1-2, the CDR3 gives the full variable domain: DGGITQSPKYLFRKEGQNVTLSCEQNLNHDAMYWYRQDPGQGLRLIYYSQIVNDFQKGDIAEGYSVSREKKESFPLTVTSAQKNPTAFYLCASSIPQGGNYGYTFGSGTRLTVV.

The rearrangement joins TRBV20-1 to TRBJ2-3; TCRdb designates TRBD2, a call that cannot be tested without DNA. Germline CDR1 reads DFQATT; CDR2 reads SNEGSKA (reference sequence). This CDR3 has 14 amino acids. This chain's CDR3 is CSARDSGTRGPQYF.

Considering frequency, this clonotype is medium-sized. The CDR3: CASSGPGQGFSNEQFF. This sequence joins TRBV19 and TRBJ2-1; as DNA is missing, the TRBD1 call by TCRdb cannot be tested. Germline V gives CDR1 LNHDA, CDR2 SQIVND (reference sequence). The CDR3 length is 16 residues.

This chain joins TRBV6-1 and TRBJ2-7; TCRdb's D gene call, TRBD1, goes unchecked for lack of DNA. The CDR3 sequence is 13 residues long. CDR1 and CDR2 from the germline V gene are MNHNS and SASEGT. The CDR3 here is CASSEILGREQYF.

V gene TRBV9 combines with J gene TRBJ2-5; TCRdb picks TRBD1, but there is no DNA to check that call. This CDR3 is built from 16 residues. The germline V gene encodes CDR1 SGDLS and CDR2 YYNGEE. This CDR3 reads CASSVEAGASGETQYF.